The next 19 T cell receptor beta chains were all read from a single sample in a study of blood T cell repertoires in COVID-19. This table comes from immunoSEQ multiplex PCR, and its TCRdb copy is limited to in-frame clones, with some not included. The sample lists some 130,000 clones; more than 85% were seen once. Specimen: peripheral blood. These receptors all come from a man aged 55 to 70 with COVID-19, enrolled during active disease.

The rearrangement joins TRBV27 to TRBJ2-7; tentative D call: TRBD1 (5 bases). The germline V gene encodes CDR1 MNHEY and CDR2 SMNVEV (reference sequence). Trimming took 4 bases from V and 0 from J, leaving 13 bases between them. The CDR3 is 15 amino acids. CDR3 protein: CASSSRQGYSYEQYF. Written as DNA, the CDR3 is TGTGCCAGCAGTTCGCGGCAGGGCTACTCCTACGAGCAGTACTTC.

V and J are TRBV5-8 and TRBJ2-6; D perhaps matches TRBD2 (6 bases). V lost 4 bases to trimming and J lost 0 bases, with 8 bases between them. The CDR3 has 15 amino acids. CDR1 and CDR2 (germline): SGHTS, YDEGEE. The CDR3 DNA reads TGTGCCAGCAGCCCCGGGGGCTCTGGGGCCAACGTCCTGACTTTC. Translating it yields CASSPGGSGANVLTF.

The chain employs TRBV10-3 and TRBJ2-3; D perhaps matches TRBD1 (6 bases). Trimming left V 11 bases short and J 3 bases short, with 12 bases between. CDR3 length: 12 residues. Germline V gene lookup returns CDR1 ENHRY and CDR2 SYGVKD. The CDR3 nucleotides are TGTGCCGTCGGACAGCAGACAGATACGCAGTATTTT. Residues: CAVGQQTDTQYF.

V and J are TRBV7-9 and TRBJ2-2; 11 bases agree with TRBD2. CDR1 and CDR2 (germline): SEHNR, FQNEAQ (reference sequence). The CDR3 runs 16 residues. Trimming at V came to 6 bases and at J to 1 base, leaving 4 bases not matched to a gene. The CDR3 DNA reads TGTGCCAGCAGAACTAGCGGGGGAGGGAACACCGGGGAGCTGTTTTTT. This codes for CASRTSGGGNTGELFF.

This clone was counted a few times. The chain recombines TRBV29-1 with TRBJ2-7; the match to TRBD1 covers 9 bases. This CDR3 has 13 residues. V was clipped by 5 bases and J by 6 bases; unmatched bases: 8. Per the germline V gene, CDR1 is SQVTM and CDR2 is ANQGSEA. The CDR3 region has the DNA TGCAGCGTTACCCCGGGACAGGGAAGCGAGCAGTACTTC. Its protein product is CSVTPGQGSEQYF.

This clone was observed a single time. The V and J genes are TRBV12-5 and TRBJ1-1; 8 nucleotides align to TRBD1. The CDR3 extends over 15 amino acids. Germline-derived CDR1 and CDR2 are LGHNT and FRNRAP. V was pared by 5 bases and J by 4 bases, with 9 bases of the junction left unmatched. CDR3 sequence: CASGDPDRGSTEAFF. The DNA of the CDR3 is TGTGCTAGTGGTGACCCAGACAGGGGATCCACTGAAGCTTTCTTT.

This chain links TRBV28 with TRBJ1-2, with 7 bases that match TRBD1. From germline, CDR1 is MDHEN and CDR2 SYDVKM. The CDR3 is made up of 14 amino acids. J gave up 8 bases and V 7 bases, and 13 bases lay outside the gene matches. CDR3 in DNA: TGTGCCAGCACCCTACCCCGGGACAGAGGAGGCTACACCTTC. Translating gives CASTLPRDRGGYTF.

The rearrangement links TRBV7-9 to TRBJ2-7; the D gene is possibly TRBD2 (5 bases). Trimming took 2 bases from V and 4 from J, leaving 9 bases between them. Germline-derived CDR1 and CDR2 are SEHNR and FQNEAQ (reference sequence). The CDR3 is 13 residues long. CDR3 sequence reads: CASSLPPGYEQYF. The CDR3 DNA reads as TGTGCCAGCAGCTTACCACCGGGATACGAGCAGTACTTC.

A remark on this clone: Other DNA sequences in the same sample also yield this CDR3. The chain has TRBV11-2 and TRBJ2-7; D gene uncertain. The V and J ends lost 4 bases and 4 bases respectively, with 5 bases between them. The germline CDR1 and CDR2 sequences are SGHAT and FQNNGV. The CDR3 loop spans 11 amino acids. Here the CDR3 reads CASSSLYEQYF. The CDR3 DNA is TGTGCCAGCAGCTCGCTATACGAGCAGTACTTC.

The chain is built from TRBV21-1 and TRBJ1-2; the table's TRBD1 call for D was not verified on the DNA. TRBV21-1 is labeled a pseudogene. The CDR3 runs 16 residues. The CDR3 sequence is CASSKAGTGIGYGYTF. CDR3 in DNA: TGTGCCAGCAGCAAAGCGGGTACAGGGATTGGGTATGGCTACACCTTC.

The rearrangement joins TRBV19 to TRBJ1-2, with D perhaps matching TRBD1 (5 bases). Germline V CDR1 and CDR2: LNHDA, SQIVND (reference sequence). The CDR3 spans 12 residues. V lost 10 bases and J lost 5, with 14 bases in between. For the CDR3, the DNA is TGTGCCACCGCTCGAAGGGGTTATGGCTACACCTTC. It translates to CATARRGYGYTF.

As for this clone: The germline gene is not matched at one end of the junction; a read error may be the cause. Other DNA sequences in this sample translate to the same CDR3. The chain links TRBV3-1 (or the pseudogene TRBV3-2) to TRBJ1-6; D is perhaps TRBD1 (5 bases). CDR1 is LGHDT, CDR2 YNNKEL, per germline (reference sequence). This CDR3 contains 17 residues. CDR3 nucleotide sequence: TGTGCCAGCAGCCAAGATCGGGGGACCCAGATTAATTCACCCCTCCATTTT. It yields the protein CASSQDRGTQINSPLHF.

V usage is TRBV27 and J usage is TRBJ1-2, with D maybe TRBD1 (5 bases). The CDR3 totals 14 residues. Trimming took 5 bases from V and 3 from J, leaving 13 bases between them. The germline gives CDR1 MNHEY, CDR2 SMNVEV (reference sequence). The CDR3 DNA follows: TGTGCCAGCAGTAAGGGACTTCTGCACTATGGCTACACCTTC. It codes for CASSKGLLHYGYTF.

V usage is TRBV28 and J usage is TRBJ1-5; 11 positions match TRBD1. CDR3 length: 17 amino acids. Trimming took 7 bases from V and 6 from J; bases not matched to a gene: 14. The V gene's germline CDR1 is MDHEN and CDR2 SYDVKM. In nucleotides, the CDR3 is TGTGCCAGCACTCCTTTTAGAGGACAGGGGGCCCCTCAGCCCCAGCATTTT. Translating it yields CASTPFRGQGAPQPQHF.

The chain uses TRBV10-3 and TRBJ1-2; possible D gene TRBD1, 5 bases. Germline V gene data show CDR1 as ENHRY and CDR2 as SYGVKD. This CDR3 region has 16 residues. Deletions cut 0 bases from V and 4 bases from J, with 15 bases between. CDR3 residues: CAISESVEGRGYGYTF. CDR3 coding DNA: TGTGCCATCAGTGAGTCGGTGGAGGGGCGCGGCTATGGCTACACCTTC.

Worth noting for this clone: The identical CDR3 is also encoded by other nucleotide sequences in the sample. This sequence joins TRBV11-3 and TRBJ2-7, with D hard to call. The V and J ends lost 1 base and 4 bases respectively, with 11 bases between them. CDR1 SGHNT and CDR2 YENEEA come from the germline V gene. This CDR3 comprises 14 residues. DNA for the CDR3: TGTGCCAGCAGCTTAGGAGCGAGCTCTTACGAGCAGTACTTC. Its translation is CASSLGASSYEQYF. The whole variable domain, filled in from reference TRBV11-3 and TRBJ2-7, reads EAGVVQSPRYKIIEKKQPVAFWCNPISGHNTLYWYLQNLGQGPELLIRYENEEAVDDSQLPKDRFSAERLKGVDSTLKIQPAELGDSAVYLCASSLGASSYEQYFGPGTRLTVT.

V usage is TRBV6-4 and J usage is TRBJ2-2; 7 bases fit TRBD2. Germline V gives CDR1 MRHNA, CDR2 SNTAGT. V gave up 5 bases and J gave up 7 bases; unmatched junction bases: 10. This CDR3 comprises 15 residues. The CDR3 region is CASSRGGGDIGELFF. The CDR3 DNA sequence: TGTGCCAGCAGTCGCGGCGGGGGTGATATCGGGGAGCTGTTTTTT.

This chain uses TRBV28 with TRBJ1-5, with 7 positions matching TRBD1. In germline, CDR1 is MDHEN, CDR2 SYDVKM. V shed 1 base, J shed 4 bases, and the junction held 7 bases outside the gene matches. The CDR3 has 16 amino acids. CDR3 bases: TGTGCCAGCAGTTTATTACAGGGGATTCGAAATCAGCCCCAGCATTTT. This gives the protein CASSLLQGIRNQPQHF.

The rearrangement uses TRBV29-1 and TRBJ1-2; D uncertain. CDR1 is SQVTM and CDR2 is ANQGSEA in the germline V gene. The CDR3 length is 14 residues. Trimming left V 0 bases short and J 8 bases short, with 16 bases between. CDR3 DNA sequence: TGCAGCGTTGAAGACACAGTGCAACCGTGGGGCTACACCTTC. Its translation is CSVEDTVQPWGYTF.